The clone carrying this T cell receptor beta chain was seen a handful of times. Its matching antigen is unknown. Other DNA sequences in this sample translate to the same CDR3. V gave up 4 bases and J gave up 0 bases; unmatched junction bases: 2. Germline lookup yields CDR1 SGHRS and CDR2 YFSETQ. The CDR3 contains 17 residues. The protocol was immunoSEQ multiplex PCR, while the TCRdb copy is restricted to in-frame clones and leaves out a portion. The table shows 2.3 million or so clones, with 90% to 95% occurring only once. The record originates from a study of shared clonotypes between healthy human individuals. General study findings and limits: The authors sampled blood alone, and tissue repertoires likely differ. Generally, naive subsets came out with larger estimated richness than memory subsets. In a few donors, around 5% of naive CD4 clonotypes appeared in common.

The V call is TRBV5-1, the J call TRBJ2-3; 16 nucleotides agree with TRBD2. This TCR was recovered from a man between 18 and 29 years old in good health. Some clones in this sample may be carry-over from other donors' samples. Sequencing was carried out using naive CD4+ T cells from PBMCs. Subset noted: CD45RA+ positively selected. The CDR3 nucleotides read TGCGCCAGCAGCCCGGGACTAGCGGGAGGGAGCACAGATACGCAGTATTTT. It specifies CASSPGLAGGSTDTQYF.